Each of the 11 T cell receptor beta chains below was sequenced from the same sample in a study of CD8 T cells in ankylosing spondylitis. TCRdb processed the 5' RACE reads anew with MiXCR; each CDR3 protein has one entry. The sample has 390,000 or so distinct CDR3 sequences; under 25% are singletons. Antigens for these TCRs are unknown. Study-wide results and caveats: A TCR beta motif of several highly homologous variants appeared characteristic of ankylosing spondylitis blood.

The sample consisted of blood, either unsorted or a sorted T cell fraction (not recorded which). These receptors originate from a male donor with ankylosing spondylitis.

J is TRBJ2-1 and V is TRBV7-8, with D unresolved. The CDR3 spans 13 residues. The V gene's germline CDR1 is SGHVS and CDR2 FQNEAQ. Deletions cut 6 bases from V and 4 bases from J, with 10 bases between. The CDR3 nucleotides read TGTGCCAGCAGGATTTTCCGTTACAATGAGCAGTTCTTC. It specifies CASRIFRYNEQFF.

V is TRBV19 and J is TRBJ2-1, with a weak D call TRBD1 (5 bases). Germline CDR1 is LNHDA and CDR2 is SQIVND (reference sequence). Between the trimmed V and J ends, which lost 7 bases and 0 bases, there was a span of 13 bases. CDR3 length: 15 amino acids. In DNA, the CDR3 is TGTGCCAGTAAAAACGACAGACCCTCCTACAATGAGCAGTTCTTC. This encodes CASKNDRPSYNEQFF. The whole variable domain, filled in from reference TRBV19 and TRBJ2-1, reads DGGITQSPKYLFRKEGQNVTLSCEQNLNHDAMYWYRQDPGQGLRLIYYSQIVNDFQKGDIAEGYSVSREKKESFPLTVTSAQKNPTAFYLCASKNDRPSYNEQFFGPGTRLTVL.

This clonotype turned up a few times. This chain connects TRBV20-1 to TRBJ2-3; D is uncertain. With 6 bases removed from V and 2 bases from J, the gap between germline ends came to 21 bases. The CDR3 extends over 16 amino acids. CDR1 and CDR2 (germline): DFQATT, SNEGSKA (reference sequence). The CDR3 coding sequence is TGCAGTGCCGATCGACGATCAGTGGGAAACACAGATACGCAGTATTTT. Encoded protein: CSADRRSVGNTDTQYF.

The V and J genes are TRBV20-1 and TRBJ2-3; 14 bases fit TRBD2. V shed 3 bases and J 4 bases; nucleotides not matched to a gene: 6. Germline assignment: CDR1 DFQATT and CDR2 SNEGSKA (reference sequence). This CDR3 region has 16 residues. The CDR3 here is CSARGGTSGSPDTQYF. CDR3 DNA sequence: TGCAGTGCTAGGGGAGGGACTAGCGGGAGTCCAGATACGCAGTATTTT.

This clonotype was found a few times. J is TRBJ1-5 and V is TRBV24-1; D might be TRBD1 (6 bases). CDR3 length: 11 amino acids. CDR1 and CDR2 (germline): KGHDR, SFDVKD. Trimming took 12 bases from V and 4 from J, leaving 9 bases between them. The CDR3 spells CARTVNQPQHF. CDR3 in DNA: TGTGCCCGGACAGTTAATCAGCCCCAGCATTTT.

This clonotype was observed a few times. This chain connects TRBV5-1 to TRBJ2-6, with a tentative D call TRBD1 (6 bases). Germline values: CDR1 SGHRS, CDR2 YFSETQ. The CDR3 totals 16 residues. V gave up 3 bases and J gave up 0 bases, with 10 bases separating them. CDR3 amino acids: CASSSSGDSGANVLTF. DNA of the CDR3: TGCGCCAGCAGCTCATCAGGGGACTCTGGGGCCAACGTCCTGACTTTC.

This clonotype was recorded many times. The chain has TRBV6-1 and TRBJ2-1; D perhaps matches TRBD1 (6 bases). With 0 bases removed from V and 2 bases from J, the gap between germline ends came to 11 bases. This CDR3 is 16 amino acids long. Looked up from germline, CDR1 is MNHNS and CDR2 is SASEGT. The DNA for the CDR3 is TGTGCCAGCAGTGAAGCGAACAGGGTAGCCTACAATGAGCAGTTCTTC. It encodes CASSEANRVAYNEQFF.

The chain is built from TRBV5-1 and TRBJ2-7; a weak D match, TRBD1 (6 bases). The CDR3 is made up of 14 amino acids. The V gene lost 1 base and the J gene lost 6 bases, with 14 bases spanning the gap. The germline gives CDR1 SGHRS, CDR2 YFSETQ. The CDR3 region is CASSLLDSSGEQYF. The CDR3 DNA reads as TGCGCCAGCAGCTTGTTGGACAGCAGCGGCGAGCAGTACTTC.

This clonotype was detected many times. The V gene is TRBV5-1, the J gene TRBJ2-7; TRBD2 might be the D (6 bases). Deletions cut 3 bases from V and 4 bases from J, with 11 bases between. CDR3 size: 13 residues. Germline CDR1 SGHRS, CDR2 YFSETQ. The CDR3 is CASSSLRGYEQYF. The DNA for the CDR3 is TGCGCCAGCAGCTCCTTACGGGGGTACGAGCAGTACTTC.

This chain uses TRBV5-1 with TRBJ1-2; D ambiguous. V was shortened by 5 bases and J by 8 bases, with 19 bases between the two germline ends. The V gene's germline CDR1 is SGHRS and CDR2 YFSETQ. CDR3 size: 14 residues. Written as DNA, the CDR3 is TGCGCCAGCAGTCCCACCCCGGGGTTGGAGGGCTACACCTTC. Its translation: CASSPTPGLEGYTF.

The chain employs TRBV12-3 or TRBV12-4 and TRBJ2-5; no definite D call. The CDR3 extends over 12 amino acids. Trimming removed 6 bases from V and 7 bases from J, with 12 bases in between. CDR3 residues: CASSRWIGTQYF. The CDR3 DNA is TGTGCCAGCAGCCGATGGATTGGGACCCAGTACTTC.